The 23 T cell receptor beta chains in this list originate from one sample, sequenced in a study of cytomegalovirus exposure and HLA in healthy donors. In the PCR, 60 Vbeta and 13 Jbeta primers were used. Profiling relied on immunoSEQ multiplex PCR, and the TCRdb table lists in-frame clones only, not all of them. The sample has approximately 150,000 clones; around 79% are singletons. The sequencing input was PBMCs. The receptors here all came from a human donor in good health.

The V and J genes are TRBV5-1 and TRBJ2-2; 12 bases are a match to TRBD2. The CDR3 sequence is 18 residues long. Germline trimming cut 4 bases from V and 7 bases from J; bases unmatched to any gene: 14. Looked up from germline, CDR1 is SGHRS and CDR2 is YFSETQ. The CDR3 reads CASSPILAGGNPVGELFF. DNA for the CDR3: TGCGCCAGCAGCCCGATACTAGCGGGGGGTAACCCGGTCGGGGAGCTGTTTTTT.

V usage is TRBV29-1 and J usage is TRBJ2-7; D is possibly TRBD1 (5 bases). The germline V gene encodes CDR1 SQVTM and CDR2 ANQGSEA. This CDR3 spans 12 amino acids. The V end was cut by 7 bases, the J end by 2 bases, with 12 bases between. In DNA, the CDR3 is TGCAGCGCTTGGACACAAACCTACGAGCAGTACTTC. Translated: CSAWTQTYEQYF.

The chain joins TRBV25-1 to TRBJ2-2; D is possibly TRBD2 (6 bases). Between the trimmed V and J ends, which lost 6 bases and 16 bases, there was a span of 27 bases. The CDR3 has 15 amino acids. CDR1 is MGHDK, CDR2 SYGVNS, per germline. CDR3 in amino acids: CASRGGPGGSGIAFF. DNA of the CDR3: TGTGCCAGCAGGGGGGGACCAGGAGGATCAGGGATCGCGTTTTTT.

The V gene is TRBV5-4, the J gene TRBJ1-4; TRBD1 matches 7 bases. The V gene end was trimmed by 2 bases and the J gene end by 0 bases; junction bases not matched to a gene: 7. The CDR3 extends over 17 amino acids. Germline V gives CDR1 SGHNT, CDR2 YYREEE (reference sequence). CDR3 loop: CASSFYRGLATNEKLFF. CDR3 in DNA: TGTGCCAGCAGCTTTTACAGGGGCCTTGCAACTAATGAAAAACTGTTTTTT.

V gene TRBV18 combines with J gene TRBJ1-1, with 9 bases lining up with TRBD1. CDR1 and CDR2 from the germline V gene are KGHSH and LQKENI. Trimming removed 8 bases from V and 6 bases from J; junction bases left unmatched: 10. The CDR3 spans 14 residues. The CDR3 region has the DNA TGTGCCAGCCGGGACAGGGTAAATCCCCCTGAAGCTTTCTTT. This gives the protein CASRDRVNPPEAFF.

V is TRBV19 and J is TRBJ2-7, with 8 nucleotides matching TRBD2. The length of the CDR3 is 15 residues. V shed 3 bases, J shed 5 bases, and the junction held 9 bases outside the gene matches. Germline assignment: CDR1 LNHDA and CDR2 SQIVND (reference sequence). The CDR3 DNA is TGTGCCAGTAGTATCGGGACTAGGGGTTCCCACGAGCAGTACTTC. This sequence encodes CASSIGTRGSHEQYF.

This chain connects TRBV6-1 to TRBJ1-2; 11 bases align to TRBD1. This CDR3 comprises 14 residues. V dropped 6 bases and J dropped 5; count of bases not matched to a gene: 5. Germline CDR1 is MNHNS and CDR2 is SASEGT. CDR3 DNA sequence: TGTGCCAGCAGGGAGGGACAGGGGGTATATGGCTACACCTTC. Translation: CASREGQGVYGYTF.

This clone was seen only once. The CDR3 bases are TGTGCCAGCAGCTTAGATCGGGACTACTCCTACGAGCAGTACTTC. Translation gives CASSLDRDYSYEQYF. The rearrangement uses TRBV7-9 and TRBJ2-7, with 7 bases fitting TRBD2. The V and J ends lost 1 base and 0 bases, in that order; junction bases with no gene match: 3. This CDR3 contains 15 residues. Germline V gives CDR1 SEHNR, CDR2 FQNEAQ (reference sequence).

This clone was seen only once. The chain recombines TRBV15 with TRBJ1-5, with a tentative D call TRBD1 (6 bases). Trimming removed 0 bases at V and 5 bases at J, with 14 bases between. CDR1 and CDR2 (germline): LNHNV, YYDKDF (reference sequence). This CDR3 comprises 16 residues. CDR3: CATSRDHRVGDQPQHF. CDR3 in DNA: TGTGCCACCAGCAGAGACCACAGGGTAGGAGATCAGCCCCAGCATTTT.

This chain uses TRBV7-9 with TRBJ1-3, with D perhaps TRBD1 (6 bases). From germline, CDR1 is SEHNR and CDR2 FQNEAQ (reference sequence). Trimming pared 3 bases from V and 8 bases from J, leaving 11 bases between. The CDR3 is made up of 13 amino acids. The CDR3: CASSLTQGDTIYF. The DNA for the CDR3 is TGTGCCAGCAGCTTGACACAGGGAGACACCATATATTTT.

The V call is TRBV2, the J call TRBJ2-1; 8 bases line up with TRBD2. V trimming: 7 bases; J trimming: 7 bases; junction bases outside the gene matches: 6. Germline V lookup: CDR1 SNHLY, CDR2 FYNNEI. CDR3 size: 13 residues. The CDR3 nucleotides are TGTGCCAGCACAGGCGGGAGGAGGAATGAGCAGTTCTTC. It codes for CASTGGRRNEQFF.

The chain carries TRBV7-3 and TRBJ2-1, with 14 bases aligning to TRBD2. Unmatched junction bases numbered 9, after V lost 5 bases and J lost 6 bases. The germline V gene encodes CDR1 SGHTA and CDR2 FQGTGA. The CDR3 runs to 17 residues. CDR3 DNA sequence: TGTGCCAGCAGCCCCCGGTGGGGGACTAGCGGGAGCAATGAGCAGTTCTTC. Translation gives CASSPRWGTSGSNEQFF.

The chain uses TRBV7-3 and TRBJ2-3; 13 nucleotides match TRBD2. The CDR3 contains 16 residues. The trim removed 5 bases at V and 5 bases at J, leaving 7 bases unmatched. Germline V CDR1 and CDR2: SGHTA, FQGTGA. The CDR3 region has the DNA TGTGCCAGCAGCGAAACTAGCGGGAGGGCCGTAGATACGCAGTATTTT. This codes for CASSETSGRAVDTQYF.

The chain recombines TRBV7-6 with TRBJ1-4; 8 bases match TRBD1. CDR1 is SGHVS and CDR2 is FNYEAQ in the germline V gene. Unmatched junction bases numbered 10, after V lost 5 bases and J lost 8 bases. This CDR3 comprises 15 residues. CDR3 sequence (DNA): TGTGCCAGCAGCCAGCGACAGGGGTATTCGGAAAAACTGTTTTTT. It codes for CASSQRQGYSEKLFF.

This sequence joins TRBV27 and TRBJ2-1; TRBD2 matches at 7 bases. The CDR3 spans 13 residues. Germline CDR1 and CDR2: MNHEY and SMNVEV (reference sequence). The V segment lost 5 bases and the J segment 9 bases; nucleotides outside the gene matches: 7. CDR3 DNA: TGTGCCAGCAGTAGCGGGATTGGGGGTGAGCAGTTCTTC. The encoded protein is CASSSGIGGEQFF.

The CDR3 nucleotides read TGTGCCAGCAGTGAAGTGGCCGTGGTACAGGGGAGTAATTCACCCCTCCACTTT. Its protein product is CASSEVAVVQGSNSPLHF. The chain employs TRBV6-1 and TRBJ1-6; 7 bases map to TRBD1. V gave up 1 base and J gave up 6 bases; unmatched junction bases: 12. CDR1 is MNHNS, CDR2 SASEGT, per germline. CDR3 length equals 18 residues.

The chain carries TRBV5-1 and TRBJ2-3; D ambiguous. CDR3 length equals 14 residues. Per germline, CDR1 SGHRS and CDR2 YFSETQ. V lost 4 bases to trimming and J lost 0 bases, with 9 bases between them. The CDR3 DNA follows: TGCGCCAGCAGCCCGGTAGTAAGCACAGATACGCAGTATTTT. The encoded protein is CASSPVVSTDTQYF.

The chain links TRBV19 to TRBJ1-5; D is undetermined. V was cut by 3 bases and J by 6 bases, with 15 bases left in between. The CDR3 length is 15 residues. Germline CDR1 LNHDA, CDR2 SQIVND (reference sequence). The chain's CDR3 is CASSIFEQNFQPQHF. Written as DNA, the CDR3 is TGTGCCAGTAGTATTTTCGAACAGAACTTTCAGCCCCAGCATTTT.

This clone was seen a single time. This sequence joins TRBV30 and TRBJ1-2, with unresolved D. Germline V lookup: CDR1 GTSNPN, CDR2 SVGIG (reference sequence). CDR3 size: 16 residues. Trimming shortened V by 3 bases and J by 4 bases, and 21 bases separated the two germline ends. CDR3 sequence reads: CAWSEEWTPEIYGYTF. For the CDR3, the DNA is TGTGCCTGGAGCGAAGAGTGGACTCCCGAGATCTATGGCTACACCTTC.

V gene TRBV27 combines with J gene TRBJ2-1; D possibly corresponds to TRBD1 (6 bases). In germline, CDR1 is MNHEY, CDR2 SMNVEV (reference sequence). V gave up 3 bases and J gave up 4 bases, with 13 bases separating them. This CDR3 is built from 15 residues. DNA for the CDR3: TGTGCCAGCAGTTTTCTGGACAGCGGATACAATGAGCAGTTCTTC. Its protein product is CASSFLDSGYNEQFF.

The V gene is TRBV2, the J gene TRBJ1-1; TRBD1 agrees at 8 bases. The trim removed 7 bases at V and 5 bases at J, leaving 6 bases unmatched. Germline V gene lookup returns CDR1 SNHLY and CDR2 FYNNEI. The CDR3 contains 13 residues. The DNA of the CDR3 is TGTGCCAGCACCAGAGACAGGGGAACTGAAGCTTTCTTT. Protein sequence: CASTRDRGTEAFF.

The CDR3 bases are TGTGCCTGGACACGGGTCGACCTTATGGGCTACACCTTC. Translation: CAWTRVDLMGYTF. The chain joins TRBV30 to TRBJ1-2; no clear D gene. The germline CDR1 and CDR2 sequences are GTSNPN and SVGIG (reference sequence). The CDR3 has 13 residues. V lost 4 bases and J 8 bases, leaving 17 bases between the germline ends.

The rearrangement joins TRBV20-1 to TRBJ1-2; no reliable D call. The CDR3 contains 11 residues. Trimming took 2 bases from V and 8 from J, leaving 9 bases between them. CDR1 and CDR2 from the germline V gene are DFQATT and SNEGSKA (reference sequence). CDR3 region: CSARKPLGYTF. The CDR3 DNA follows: TGCAGTGCTAGAAAACCTCTAGGCTACACCTTC.